The 16 T cell receptor beta chains below come from one sample, sequenced in a study of response to subunit inactivated influenza vaccine. Via MiXCR, TCRdb re-called the RT-PCR reads, giving one row per CDR3 protein. The sample includes 710,000 or so distinct CDR3 sequences, less than 20% of them seen just once. The material was PBMCs from blood, obtained 11 to 12 days after vaccination. The receptors originated from a middle-aged man who received an inactivated influenza vaccine.

This clonotype was counted a single time. The chain uses TRBV28 and TRBJ2-2; 7 nucleotides line up with TRBD1. V lost 6 bases and J lost 4; bases outside the gene matches: 8. This CDR3 region has 15 residues. CDR1 is MDHEN and CDR2 is SYDVKM in the germline V gene. CDR3 bases: TGTGCCAGCAGCCTCCGGGACAGTCGCACCGGGGAGCTGTTTTTT. This encodes CASSLRDSRTGELFF.

At least ten counts were recorded for this clonotype. This rearrangement joins TRBV27 to TRBJ2-1; 9 bases line up with TRBD2. Germline V gene lookup returns CDR1 MNHEY and CDR2 SMNVEV (reference sequence). The CDR3 has 16 residues. V trimming: 0 bases; J trimming: 2 bases; junction bases outside the gene matches: 2. In DNA, the CDR3 is TGTGCCAGCAGTTTATCGGCTAGCGGGGCCTACAATGAGCAGTTCTTC. Translated: CASSLSASGAYNEQFF.

This chain connects TRBV3-1 to TRBJ1-2; D unclear. Deletions cut 5 bases from V and 2 bases from J, with 15 bases between. The CDR3 covers 15 residues. CDR1 is LGHDT, CDR2 YNNKEL, per germline (reference sequence). The CDR3 bases are TGTGCCAGCAGCTCCACGATAGCCGGAAACTATGGCTACACCTTC. It specifies CASSSTIAGNYGYTF.

The chain carries TRBV7-2 and TRBJ2-1, with 7 bases that match TRBD1. CDR1 is SGHTA and CDR2 is FQGNSA in the germline V gene. The CDR3 extends over 14 amino acids. With 6 bases clipped from V and 0 bases from J, the junction kept 2 bases outside the gene matches. CDR3 amino acids: CASRGQVSYNEQFF. The CDR3 nucleotides are TGTGCCAGCAGAGGACAGGTCTCCTACAATGAGCAGTTCTTC.

This clonotype has more than one count but fewer than ten. J is TRBJ2-7 and V is TRBV20-1, with 10 bases lining up with TRBD2. The germline CDR1 and CDR2 sequences are DFQATT and SNEGSKA (reference sequence). V was clipped by 5 bases and J by 6 bases; unmatched bases: 7. The CDR3 sequence is 13 residues long. CDR3 DNA sequence: TGCAGTGCTTCAGCGGGAGGGCCTTCCGAGCAGTACTTC. Translation gives CSASAGGPSEQYF.

The CDR3 sequence is CSASGGNTEAFF. CDR3 DNA sequence: TGCAGTGCTAGTGGTGGGAACACTGAAGCTTTCTTT. The J gene is TRBJ1-1, the V gene TRBV20-1; D not resolved. The V gene's germline CDR1 is DFQATT and CDR2 SNEGSKA (reference sequence). This CDR3 spans 12 amino acids. Trimming removed 3 bases at V and 1 base at J, with 6 bases between.

This clonotype was seen more than once but under ten times. The chain couples TRBV12-3 or TRBV12-4 to TRBJ2-5; 7 bases are shared with TRBD2. This CDR3 region has 15 residues. V lost 0 bases to trimming and J lost 2 bases; unmatched junction nucleotides: 3. The chain's CDR3 is CASSLAGGSQETQYF. The CDR3 DNA reads as TGTGCCAGCAGTTTAGCGGGAGGGAGTCAAGAGACCCAGTACTTC.

This clonotype came up a few times. The genes are TRBV11-2 and TRBJ2-5; the match to TRBD2 covers 7 bases. This CDR3 is 14 amino acids long. From germline, CDR1 is SGHAT and CDR2 FQNNGV. V shed 7 bases and J 3 bases; nucleotides not matched to a gene: 8. The CDR3 reads CASTPLGGKETQYF. As DNA, the CDR3 is TGTGCCAGCACCCCCCTGGGGGGGAAAGAGACCCAGTACTTC.

This clonotype has ten or more counts. This chain joins TRBV7-2 and TRBJ2-5; 9 positions match TRBD2. V dropped 5 bases and J dropped 10; count of bases not matched to a gene: 8. Germline CDR1 and CDR2: SGHTA and FQGNSA. The CDR3 totals 13 residues. CDR3 region: CASSISGGRGQYF. CDR3 DNA: TGTGCCAGCAGCATTAGCGGGGGTCGGGGCCAGTACTTC. The whole variable domain, remainder taken from reference TRBV7-2 and TRBJ2-5, is GAGVSQSPSNKVTEKGKDVELRCDPISGHTALYWYRQSLGQGLEFLIYFQGNSAPDKSGLPSDRFSAERTGGSVSTLTIQRTQQEDSAVYLCASSISGGRGQYFGPGTRLLVL.

This sequence joins TRBV7-9 and TRBJ1-2, with TRBD1 as a possible D gene (5 bases). The CDR3 consists of 17 residues. V lost 5 bases, J lost 0 bases, and 19 bases lay in between. Germline assignment: CDR1 SEHNR and CDR2 FQNEAQ (reference sequence). The CDR3 DNA reads as TGTGCCAGCAGCCCTCACCGGGACGGGAGAGCTAACTATGGCTACACCTTC. This sequence encodes CASSPHRDGRANYGYTF.

This chain uses TRBV5-6 with TRBJ2-7; D may be TRBD2 (5 bases). The V end lost 3 bases, the J end lost 5 bases, and 12 bases lay between the germline ends. Germline lookup yields CDR1 SGHDT and CDR2 YYEEEE. The CDR3 extends over 13 amino acids. The CDR3 loop is CASSSGIHNEQYF. CDR3 nucleotide sequence: TGTGCCAGCAGCTCCGGGATCCACAACGAGCAGTACTTC. Drawing the rest from reference TRBV5-6 and TRBJ2-7, the complete variable domain is DAGVTQSPTHLIKTRGQQVTLRCSPKSGHDTVSWYQQALGQGPQFIFQYYEEEERQRGNFPDRFSGHQFPNYSSELNVNALLLGDSALYLCASSSGIHNEQYFGPGTRLTVT.

The V and J genes are TRBV11-2 and TRBJ1-5, with D maybe TRBD1 (5 bases). The CDR3 consists of 20 residues. V was shortened by 2 bases and J by 5 bases, with 28 bases between the two germline ends. Germline lookup yields CDR1 SGHAT and CDR2 FQNNGV. DNA of the CDR3: TGTGCCAGCAGCTTATTTCGGAGGGTGCAGGGATCATGGTCCGATCAGCCCCAGCATTTT. As protein: CASSLFRRVQGSWSDQPQHF.

The chain uses TRBV6-5 and TRBJ2-3; D might be TRBD2 (6 bases). There are 12 residues in the CDR3. V lost 6 bases, J lost 5 bases, and 9 bases lay in between. CDR1 MNHEY and CDR2 SVGAGI come from the germline V gene. As DNA, the CDR3 is TGTGCCAGCAGGTCAGCGGGAGATACGCAGTATTTT. This translates into CASRSAGDTQYF.

This clonotype was detected many times. The chain carries TRBV20-1 and TRBJ2-5; 8 bases line up with TRBD2. This CDR3 is built from 16 residues. Germline values: CDR1 DFQATT, CDR2 SNEGSKA (reference sequence). J was trimmed by 4 bases and V by 0 bases; bases with no gene match: 10. The DNA for the CDR3 is TGCAGTGCTAGAGACTCTAAAGCGGGGGTGGGAGAGACCCAGTACTTC. This gives the protein CSARDSKAGVGETQYF.

This clonotype was seen more than once but under ten times. The chain couples TRBV12-3 or TRBV12-4 to TRBJ2-3, with D perhaps matching TRBD2 (6 bases). The CDR3 totals 15 residues. Trimming took off 4 bases at V and 4 bases at J, with 15 bases between the two ends. DNA for the CDR3: TGTGCCAGCAGTTCTCGGGACTCATCTCCAGATACGCAGTATTTT. Its protein is CASSSRDSSPDTQYF.

V usage is TRBV5-4 and J usage is TRBJ2-5; 9 nucleotides agree with TRBD1. The CDR3 is 15 amino acids. The germline CDR1 and CDR2 sequences are SGHNT and YYREEE (reference sequence). V shed 3 bases and J 4 bases; nucleotides not matched to a gene: 7. The CDR3 region is CASSSKQGAGETQYF. The CDR3 DNA reads as TGTGCCAGCAGCTCAAAACAGGGGGCGGGAGAGACCCAGTACTTC. The variable domain in full, with the rest retrieved from reference TRBV5-4 and TRBJ2-5, is ETGVTQSPTHLIKTRGQQVTLRCSSQSGHNTVSWYQQALGQGPQFIFQYYREEENGRGNFPPRFSGLQFPNYSSELNVNALELDDSALYLCASSSKQGAGETQYFGPGTRLLVL.